This is a list of T cell receptor beta chains from one sample in a study of blood T cell repertoires in COVID-19. Clones were read by immunoSEQ multiplex PCR, and TCRdb kept only the in-frame ones, dropping some. The sample contains 220,000 or so clones, around 81% of which appear only once. The specimen was peripheral blood. These receptors were taken from a woman aged 60 to 75 with acute or convalescent COVID-19. Each CDR3 is given with its conserved first and last residue. A D gene is named only where the DNA matches it firmly. Where a row states a size, it is once, few, many or the class of an expanded clone; other rows omit it.

cdr3_aa: CANRRQGKEKLFF
cdr3_nt: TGTGCCAACCGAAGACAGGGGAAGGAAAAACTGTTTTTT
d_call: TRBD1
v_call: TRBV2
clone_size: -
j_call: TRBJ1-4

cdr3_aa: CASSSRPGTEYEQYF
cdr3_nt: TGTGCCAGCAGCTCACGTCCCGGGACAGAGTACGAGCAGTACTTC
d_call: -
v_call: TRBV21-1
clone_size: -
j_call: TRBJ2-7

cdr3_aa: CASRALTGGTEAFF
cdr3_nt: TGTGCCAGCAGAGCACTCACAGGGGGCACTGAAGCTTTCTTT
d_call: TRBD1
v_call: TRBV6-5
clone_size: -
j_call: TRBJ1-1

cdr3_aa: CASRTSGGHNEQFF
cdr3_nt: TGCGCCAGCAGGACTAGCGGGGGCCACAATGAGCAGTTCTTC
d_call: TRBD2
v_call: TRBV5-1
clone_size: once
j_call: TRBJ2-1

cdr3_aa: CASSQVEGDTEAFF
cdr3_nt: TGTGCCAGCAGCCAAGTCGAGGGGGACACTGAAGCTTTCTTT
d_call: -
v_call: TRBV3-1/TRBV3-2
clone_size: -
j_call: TRBJ1-1

cdr3_aa: CASSLDPRQGTYGYTF
cdr3_nt: TGTGCCAGCAGCTTAGATCCCCGACAGGGAACCTATGGCTACACCTTC
d_call: TRBD1
v_call: TRBV11-2
clone_size: -
j_call: TRBJ1-2

cdr3_aa: CASSAGERGAHNEQFF
cdr3_nt: TGTGCCAGCAGCGCGGGCGAGCGGGGAGCCCACAATGAGCAGTTCTTC
d_call: TRBD2
v_call: TRBV7-9
clone_size: once
j_call: TRBJ2-1

cdr3_aa: CASSITGQSYYGYTF
cdr3_nt: TGTGCCAGTAGTATCACGGGACAGAGCTACTATGGCTACACCTTC
d_call: TRBD1
v_call: TRBV19
clone_size: -
j_call: TRBJ1-2

cdr3_aa: CASSLRAGTTNNEQFF
cdr3_nt: TGTGCCAGCAGCTTACGAGCGGGGACCACCAACAATGAGCAGTTCTTC
d_call: TRBD2
v_call: TRBV7-9
clone_size: -
j_call: TRBJ2-1

cdr3_aa: CASSPRTADNEQFF
cdr3_nt: TGTGCCAGCAGCCCGAGGACAGCAGACAATGAGCAGTTCTTC
d_call: -
v_call: TRBV9
clone_size: -
j_call: TRBJ2-1

cdr3_aa: CASSTNSRGATEAFF
cdr3_nt: TGTGCCAGCTCGACCAATAGCAGGGGAGCCACTGAAGCTTTCTTT
d_call: -
v_call: TRBV18
clone_size: -
j_call: TRBJ1-1

cdr3_aa: CASSRQDRGLGNTIYF
cdr3_nt: TGTGCCAGCAGCCGACAGGACAGGGGGCTAGGAAACACCATATATTTT
d_call: TRBD1
v_call: TRBV3-1/TRBV3-2
clone_size: -
j_call: TRBJ1-3

cdr3_aa: CATSDNSASYEQYF
cdr3_nt: TGTGCCACCAGTGATAACAGTGCGTCCTACGAGCAGTACTTC
d_call: -
v_call: TRBV24-1
clone_size: -
j_call: TRBJ2-7

cdr3_aa: CASSYGTGSTDTQYF
cdr3_nt: TGTGCCAGCAGTTATGGGACAGGGAGCACAGATACGCAGTATTTT
d_call: TRBD1
v_call: TRBV6-6
clone_size: -
j_call: TRBJ2-3

cdr3_aa: CASGIRVDGEQYF
cdr3_nt: TGTGCCAGCGGTATCAGGGTGGATGGCGAGCAGTACTTC
d_call: -
v_call: TRBV2
clone_size: -
j_call: TRBJ2-7

cdr3_aa: CASSLSGEPTGELFF
cdr3_nt: TGCGCCAGCAGTCTTAGCGGGGAACCCACCGGGGAGCTGTTTTTT
d_call: TRBD2
v_call: TRBV10-2
clone_size: -
j_call: TRBJ2-2

cdr3_aa: CAWSPWTVNYGYTF
cdr3_nt: TGTGCCTGGAGCCCTTGGACAGTAAACTATGGCTACACCTTC
d_call: -
v_call: TRBV30
clone_size: -
j_call: TRBJ1-2

cdr3_aa: CSVEGVGGGNEQFF
cdr3_nt: TGCAGCGTTGAAGGGGTTGGGGGCGGCAATGAGCAGTTCTTC
d_call: -
v_call: TRBV29-1
clone_size: -
j_call: TRBJ2-1

cdr3_aa: CAWKTSGGWSLAETQYF
cdr3_nt: TGTGCCTGGAAGACTAGCGGGGGATGGAGTCTAGCAGAGACCCAGTACTTC
d_call: TRBD2
v_call: TRBV30
clone_size: -
j_call: TRBJ2-5

cdr3_aa: CASSDLPGTGAKLYGYTF
cdr3_nt: TGTGCCAGCAGTGACCTTCCCGGGACAGGGGCCAAGCTCTATGGCTACACCTTC
d_call: TRBD1
v_call: TRBV6-1
clone_size: -
j_call: TRBJ1-2